This record covers a single T cell receptor (beta chain). In the original analysis: Reference gene primer amplification gave estimated nucleated cell counts. Profiled with immunoSEQ multiplex PCR; TCRdb holds only in-frame clones, not every one. Clonal size and the V and J genes are those of that table, whereas D and trimming came from the DNA. The table includes about 270,000 clones, around 89% detected once. The data stem from a study of blood T cell repertoires in COVID-19. As for the study in general: Acute and convalescent COVID-19 specimens originated in the United States, Italy and Spain.

Germline V lookup: CDR1 SGHNT, CDR2 YYREEE (reference sequence). Germline trimming cut 4 bases from V and 6 bases from J; bases unmatched to any gene: 14. CDR3 length: 16 amino acids. The chain links TRBV5-4 to TRBJ1-2; 8 bases align to TRBD1. Specimen: peripheral blood. The sequence was obtained from a man between 60 and 75 years old who had recovered from COVID-19. This CDR3 is CASSHAGPQGVNGYTF. The CDR3 DNA sequence: TGTGCCAGCAGCCACGCGGGCCCACAGGGGGTGAATGGCTACACCTTC.